This T cell receptor (beta chain) was identified in a study of blood T cell repertoires in COVID-19. The wider study: PBMCs, B-cell-depleted T cells, or T cells provided the cDNA or gDNA that made up the material.

In the authors' methods: Estimates of nucleated cell counts were drawn from the amplification of reference gene primers. Sequenced by immunoSEQ multiplex PCR; TCRdb stores in-frame clones only, minus some. V, J and clone size reflect that table, while D and trimming were determined from the DNA. Of tens of thousands of clones listed, roughly 71% were seen once; the top ten hold 32%. Germline lookup yields CDR1 KGHDR and CDR2 SFDVKD. The CDR3 has 18 amino acids. V was cut by 5 bases and J by 0 bases, with 16 bases left in between. The rearrangement uses TRBV24-1 and TRBJ2-6; D possibly corresponds to TRBD2 (6 bases). Sequenced sample: peripheral blood. This TCR was sampled from a human donor in a cohort sampled during active COVID-19. In nucleotides, the CDR3 is TGTGCCACCAGTGTCCTTGGGGAGGTGGACTCTGGGGCCAACGTCCTGACTTTC. It specifies CATSVLGEVDSGANVLTF.